This is a list of T cell receptor beta chains from one sample in a study of vaccination and CD4 T cells after COVID-19. Via MiXCR, TCRdb re-called the PCR reads, giving one row per CDR3 protein. Among approximately 29,000 distinct CDR3 sequences listed, 50% were seen once. The sample here was CD4+ T cells from blood, taken about 7 months after SARS-CoV-2 vaccination. The origin of the receptors is a human donor who had recovered from COVID-19. Each CDR3 is given with its conserved first and last residue. A D gene is named only where the DNA matches it firmly. Not all rows give a size; the values are once, few, many and, for expanded clones, a class.

CDR3nt,CDR3aa,j_gene,abundance,v_gene,d_gene
TGTGCCAGCAGCTTAGTAGGACAGGGGAACGAGCAGTACTTC,CASSLVGQGNEQYF,TRBJ2-7,few,TRBV7-2,TRBD1
TGTGCCATTAAAGACCCGAACACTGAAGCTTTCTTT,CAIKDPNTEAFF,TRBJ1-1,.,TRBV19,.
TGTGCCAGCAAATCCGGTCATCCAGGCCTAAAGCCCCAGCATTTT,CASKSGHPGLKPQHF,TRBJ1-5,.,TRBV5-8,.
TGCAGTGCACCCGAGCTGGGACTAGCGGGAGTCATAAGGCAGTTCTTC,CSAPELGLAGVIRQFF,TRBJ2-1,.,TRBV20-1,TRBD2
TGTGCCTGGAGTACCGGGATGGGGATCTACGAGCAGTACTTC,CAWSTGMGIYEQYF,TRBJ2-7,.,TRBV30,.
TGTGCCAGCAGTTTACTTACAGGAAACCAAGAGACCCAGTACTTC,CASSLLTGNQETQYF,TRBJ2-5,few,TRBV28,.
TGTGCCAGCAGTTTTCGGGGGCTTGGCAATCAGCCCCAGCATTTT,CASSFRGLGNQPQHF,TRBJ1-5,.,TRBV28,.
TGTGCCAGCAGCTTAGCGGCCTACACAGATACGCAGTATTTT,CASSLAAYTDTQYF,TRBJ2-3,.,TRBV7-2,.
TGTGCCAGCAGTTTACGGCAGGTCCACACTGAAGCTTTCTTT,CASSLRQVHTEAFF,TRBJ1-1,.,TRBV28,.
TGTGCCAGCAGTCTGACAGGGTTTGGATCACCCCTCCACTTT,CASSLTGFGSPLHF,TRBJ1-6,.,TRBV6-1,TRBD1
TGCAGCGGAAATGATCGGGCCGGGGAGCTGTTTTTT,CSGNDRAGELFF,TRBJ2-2,few,TRBV20-1,.
TGTGCCAGCAGCTTGTCGAATAACTATGGCTACACCTTC,CASSLSNNYGYTF,TRBJ1-2,few,TRBV7-9,.
TGTGCCAGCAGCCTGACAGGGGGCGGGAATTCACCCCTCCACTTT,CASSLTGGGNSPLHF,TRBJ1-6,.,TRBV7-9,TRBD1
TGTGCCAGCAGCTTACAAGCTGAAGCTTTCTTT,CASSLQAEAFF,TRBJ1-1,once,TRBV7-3,.
TGTGCCAGCAACCCGGGAAGAGGCTCCTACGAGCAGTACTTC,CASNPGRGSYEQYF,TRBJ2-7,.,TRBV5-8,.
TGTGCCAGCAGCTTAGGATGGACTAGCGATGAGCAGTTCTTC,CASSLGWTSDEQFF,TRBJ2-1,.,TRBV7-9,TRBD2
TGTGCCAGCAGCTTTAGGAGGGAAAACACCATATATTTT,CASSFRRENTIYF,TRBJ1-3,.,TRBV7-2,.
TGTGCCAGTAGTAGAGGGGCATACGAGCAGTACTTC,CASSRGAYEQYF,TRBJ2-7,.,TRBV19,.
TGCAGTGCTAGAGCCACCGACTGGGGGGGCACAGATACGCAGTATTTT,CSARATDWGGTDTQYF,TRBJ2-3,.,TRBV20-1,.
TGTGCCAGCAGACGACCAGGTGGCACAGATACGCAGTATTTT,CASRRPGGTDTQYF,TRBJ2-3,few,TRBV6-1,.
TGTGCCAGCACTCTAGAGGGGACCGGAGTCTACGAGCAGTACTTC,CASTLEGTGVYEQYF,TRBJ2-7,few,TRBV7-6,.
TGTGCCAGCAGCGAGGGGGGCTCTGGAAACACCATATATTTT,CASSEGGSGNTIYF,TRBJ1-3,medium-sized,TRBV7-2,.
TGCGCCAGCAGCCAAGTGGAGGGAGCGCGGTATAATTCACCCCTCCACTTT,CASSQVEGARYNSPLHF,TRBJ1-6,few,TRBV4-1,.
TGCAGTGCTAGAGATTATGTTGGTAGCGGGACCCACGAGCAGTACTTC,CSARDYVGSGTHEQYF,TRBJ2-7,few,TRBV20-1,TRBD2
TGTGCCACCAGTGATTCTCAACAGGGGGGCAATCAGCCCCAGCATTTT,CATSDSQQGGNQPQHF,TRBJ1-5,.,TRBV24-1,TRBD1
TGTGCCAGCAGCTCCTCAGAGTTTAATACCTTC,CASSSSEFNTF,TRBJ1-2,.,TRBV11-2,.
TGTGCCAGCAGCTACCCAGGACAGGACACTGAAGCTTTCTTT,CASSYPGQDTEAFF,TRBJ1-1,few,TRBV11-2,TRBD1
TGCAGTGCTAGAGCCCTGGACAGATACACTGAAGCTTTCTTT,CSARALDRYTEAFF,TRBJ1-1,.,TRBV20-1,.
TGTGCCAGCAGTGGGGACCGGGACTCCCTTTGGGACGAGCAGTACTTC,CASSGDRDSLWDEQYF,TRBJ2-7,.,TRBV6-1,.
TGTGCCAGCAGTCCCACAACTCGGGTGAATGAGCAGTTCTTC,CASSPTTRVNEQFF,TRBJ2-1,few,TRBV27,.
TGTGCCAGCAGCTTAGCGAATGTCCAGGTCCTTAACTATGGCTACACCTTC,CASSLANVQVLNYGYTF,TRBJ1-2,.,TRBV7-9,.
TGTGCCACCAGTATCGGGGCGGGAGTGGCGGAGACCCAGTACTTC,CATSIGAGVAETQYF,TRBJ2-5,few,TRBV15,TRBD2
TGCAGCGCGGAGCTAGCAGCGGGAGTGGGCAATGAGCAGTTCTTC,CSAELAAGVGNEQFF,TRBJ2-1,.,TRBV29-1,TRBD2
TGTGCCTGGAGGGACGGGACAGAAGCTTTCTTT,CAWRDGTEAFF,TRBJ1-1,.,TRBV30,.
TGTGCCAGCAGTTCGGGACTAGCGGGAGGCAAGAGGGAGCAGTACTTC,CASSSGLAGGKREQYF,TRBJ2-7,few,TRBV27,TRBD2
TGTGCCAGCAGAAGAGACCGGAACACTGAAGCTTTCTTT,CASRRDRNTEAFF,TRBJ1-1,.,TRBV2,.
TGTGCCAGCAGCCTCGACCGGGCGGCCTACTACGAGCAGTACTTC,CASSLDRAAYYEQYF,TRBJ2-7,.,TRBV6-1,.
TGTGCCAGCAGTTTAGACCCCTCCGTCGGGGAGCTGTTTTTT,CASSLDPSVGELFF,TRBJ2-2,.,TRBV28,.
TGTGCCAGCAGTGACACCCAGCGGAAGGATCTCCACGAGCAGTACTTC,CASSDTQRKDLHEQYF,TRBJ2-7,.,TRBV6-4,.
TGTGCCAGCAGCTCAGTGGGGTTTGGCCAGCCCCAGCATTTT,CASSSVGFGQPQHF,TRBJ1-5,.,TRBV7-2,.
TGTGCCAGCAGCTTAGCTCCCCGGTCGAACACTGAAGCTTTCTTT,CASSLAPRSNTEAFF,TRBJ1-1,few,TRBV7-2,.
TGTGCCAGCAGCGTAAGACTAGCCGAAAACACCGGGGAGCTGTTTTTT,CASSVRLAENTGELFF,TRBJ2-2,.,TRBV7-3,TRBD2
TGTGCCAGCAGCTTACTAGCGGGAAGGGGAGAGACCCAGTACTTC,CASSLLAGRGETQYF,TRBJ2-5,.,TRBV7-2,TRBD2
TGCAGTGCTAGAGTATCAGCGGGAGGTGGCGAGACCCAGTACTTC,CSARVSAGGGETQYF,TRBJ2-5,few,TRBV20-1,TRBD2
TGTGCCAGCAGCACACCCGATGGAGGGGTGGGCTACACCTTC,CASSTPDGGVGYTF,TRBJ1-2,few,TRBV7-9,.
TGTGCCAGCAGCTTACGGGAACTCACCGGGGAGCTGTTTTTT,CASSLRELTGELFF,TRBJ2-2,.,TRBV7-9,.
TGTGCCAGCAGCTCTAGTCCAGGTCTTGAGCAGTTCTTC,CASSSSPGLEQFF,TRBJ2-1,.,TRBV7-2,.
TGTGCCAGCAGGGAAGGGTCAAACACAGATACGCAGTATTTT,CASREGSNTDTQYF,TRBJ2-3,.,TRBV27,.
TGTGCCAGCAGCCCCGGGACTAGCGGGACGAGCTCTAGCACAGATACGCAGTATTTT,CASSPGTSGTSSSTDTQYF,TRBJ2-3,few,TRBV7-3,TRBD2
TGTGCCACCAGTGATTTCTCAGCTTTTCAGTTCTTC,CATSDFSAFQFF,TRBJ2-1,few,TRBV24-1,.